Listed below are T cell receptor beta chains from one sample, sequenced in a study of long-term antiretroviral therapy in people with HIV. Here immunoSEQ multiplex PCR was the method, and the copy in TCRdb shows in-frame clones only, minus some. The sample gives around 21,000 clones, roughly 91% of which show up once; 6.5% to 8.5% is in the top ten. Sequences were derived from unsorted PBMCs, sampled 0.2 years before starting antiretroviral therapy. These receptors all come from a man aged 18 to 29 with HIV. Both conserved end residues are trimmed from each CDR3. The size field is filled for only some rows; it gives once, few, many or a size class.

J gene: TRBJ1-5
V gene: TRBV19
clone size: few
CDR3 protein: ASSIVDSFPDQPQH

J gene: TRBJ2-1
V gene: TRBV20-1
clone size: .
CDR3 protein: SAKFGNEQF

J gene: TRBJ1-2
V gene: TRBV25-1
clone size: .
CDR3 protein: ASSAVTGGGNYGYT

J gene: TRBJ2-7
V gene: TRBV7-8
clone size: .
CDR3 protein: ASSLGTGLDEQY

J gene: TRBJ1-6
V gene: TRBV29-1
clone size: .
CDR3 protein: SVLVQDNSPLH

J gene: TRBJ2-1
V gene: TRBV9
clone size: .
CDR3 protein: ASSVESYNEQF

J gene: TRBJ1-6
V gene: TRBV18
clone size: .
CDR3 protein: ASSPLSNSPLH

J gene: TRBJ1-5
V gene: TRBV28
clone size: .
CDR3 protein: ASSPRKDGGVGNQPQH

J gene: TRBJ1-4
V gene: TRBV9
clone size: .
CDR3 protein: ASSVEGYFNEKLF

J gene: TRBJ2-7
V gene: TRBV7-8
clone size: .
CDR3 protein: ASSLPSGQSGGLYEQY

J gene: TRBJ2-5
V gene: TRBV7-7
clone size: .
CDR3 protein: ASSQTRGQETQY

J gene: TRBJ2-1
V gene: TRBV7-2
clone size: .
CDR3 protein: ASRPGTSKVNEQF

J gene: TRBJ1-5
V gene: TRBV7-9
clone size: .
CDR3 protein: ASSLDRNQPQH

J gene: TRBJ2-1
V gene: TRBV5-7
clone size: .
CDR3 protein: ASSFLEFSYNEQF

J gene: TRBJ1-2
V gene: TRBV7-8
clone size: .
CDR3 protein: ASSLNRGPYGYT